This T cell receptor (beta chain) was sequenced for a study of T cell responses to AZD1222 COVID-19 vaccine listed by TCRdb under 2021. Looking at the study overall: TCR sequencing was performed for 230 to 250 trial participants, of whom roughly 200 were given two doses of AZD1222 and around 25 were given two doses of MenACWY control vaccine. Trial participants were enrolled into age subgroups of 18-55, 56-69 and 70-plus years, which contained about 150, 27 and 61 TCR-sequenced participants, respectively.

The CDR3 regions of human TCRbeta chains were analyzed by immunosequencing. The original methods were these. TCRs in the repertoires were compared against a reference library of SARS-CoV-2-specific TCRs that had been generated with the MIRA antigen-specificity platform. Breadth was defined as the fraction of unique TCRs that were SARS-CoV-2-associated, and depth was defined as the fraction of total T cells that were SARS-CoV-2-associated. Using the MIRA data, each spike-specific TCR was assigned both to the spike region to which the TCR was reactive and to a CD4 or CD8 class. Log10-transformed breadth and depth values were compared by one-way ANOVA with Sidak's multiple comparisons tests. In its TCRdb copy, this immuneACCESS table keeps in-frame sequences only and misses some clones. Where compared with another copy, unresolved V genes explain less than half of these, and the others have no known cause. That table furnishes V, J and clone size, whereas the DNA furnished D and trimming. Here the sample has about 140,000 clones; about 93% occur a single time. The ten largest account for around 6.5% of the sample.

With respect to this clone: The clone's antigen remains unknown. Base qualities are not at hand, and no much larger clone is one base apart.

The sample's time point label is to be understood as: about 28 days (+/-7) after the second vaccine dose. Because spike-specific TCR depth and breadth did not differ between the two schedules, AZD1222 recipients who got a second dose at roughly 4 weeks were pooled with those who got a second dose at roughly 12 weeks. Vaccinee samples were obtained from the UK trials COV001 and COV002, which included a single-blind randomized controlled phase 2/3 trial of AZD1222 (ChAdOx1 nCoV-19) in healthy adults. Trial participant PBMC samples were collected at day 0 and day 28 after the second dose for TCRbeta chain sequencing. What the work shows at the level of the full study, not this receptor alone: The vaccine-associated CD4 TCRs covered the entire spike protein, and the dominant responses fell in regions 160-218 and 743-854. Because no day 14 peak-response samples were available, the repertoires could be characterized only after the peak T cell response. The 56-69-year group was small, and its depth increase did not reach significance, likely because of low power. Reportedly, almost half of the unique spike-specific TCRs recognized epitopes lying outside the regions that are mutated in the B.1.351 and B.1.1.7 variants. Conclusions about previously exposed vaccinees are limited because only 6 or 7 AZD1222 recipients were SARS-CoV-2 seropositive at baseline. Most participants were white British and females outnumbered males, and the authors suggested that clonal diversity may have been underestimated. A significant rise in spike-specific TCR breadth and depth was observed after two AZD1222 doses relative to day 0 and relative to MenACWY recipients.

V is cut back by 2 bases and J by 3 bases, with 16 bases in the junction unmatched. The germline V gene (reference sequence) yields MNHEY for CDR1 and SMNVEV for CDR2. The CDR3 contains 18 residues, cysteine and phenylalanine counted. This entry keeps only the CDR3 DNA: 54 bases, framed from base 1. The sequence came from an adult who received the AZD1222 COVID-19 vaccine. The source was peripheral blood, collected 28 days after the second AZD1222 dose. Recombination connected TRBV27 to TRBJ2-7; a stretch of 7 junction bases matches TRBD2. The DNA is as follows: TGTGCCAGCAGTTTAAAGGCCACAAGGACCCGGGGGGTCTACGAGCAGTACTTC. It specifies CASSLKATRTRGVYEQYF.